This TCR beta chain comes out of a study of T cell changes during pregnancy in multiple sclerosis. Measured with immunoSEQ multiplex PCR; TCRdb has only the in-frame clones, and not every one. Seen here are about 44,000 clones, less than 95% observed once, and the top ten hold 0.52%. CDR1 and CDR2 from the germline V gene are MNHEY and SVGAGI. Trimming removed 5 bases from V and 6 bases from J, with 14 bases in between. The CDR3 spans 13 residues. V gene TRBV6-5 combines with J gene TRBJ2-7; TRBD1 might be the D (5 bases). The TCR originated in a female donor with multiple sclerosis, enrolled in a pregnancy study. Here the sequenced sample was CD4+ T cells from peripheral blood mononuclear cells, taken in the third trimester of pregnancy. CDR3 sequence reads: CASSQTQGREQYF. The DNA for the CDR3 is TGTGCCAGCAGTCAGACTCAGGGTCGCGAGCAGTACTTC.